The clone carrying this TCR beta chain was observed a handful of times. Antigen: not known. The data are from a study of cytomegalovirus exposure and HLA in healthy donors. Libraries were prepared by immunoSEQ multiplex PCR; TCRdb keeps only in-frame clonotypes and omits some of them. The sample has more than 200,000 clones; roughly 87% are singletons. Separation from the approximately 710-subject first cohort characterized the roughly 110-subject validation cohort, to which the donors belonged. General study points: First-cohort TCR clusters tended to co-occur in the roughly 130 validation repertoires, a later analysis found. Many donors carried some public TCRs, although rarity characterized most TCR sequences.

The sequence was obtained from a man between 18 and 35 years old in good health and CMV-seropositive. The sequenced sample consisted of PBMCs.

The chain's CDR3 is CASSLGDRPDYF. The CDR3 DNA reads TGTGCCAGCAGCTTGGGGGACAGGCCGGATTACTTC. The chain joins TRBV5-6 to TRBJ2-7; TRBD1 matches at 8 bases. Germline V CDR1 and CDR2: SGHDT, YYEEEE. CDR3 length equals 12 residues. Trimming cost V 0 bases and J 13 bases; bases outside gene matches: 6.